The entry below describes one TCR beta chain. The source of the sample is a study of T cell changes during pregnancy in multiple sclerosis. V lost 6 bases to trimming and J lost 9 bases, with 14 bases between them. Germline assignment: CDR1 MDHEN and CDR2 SYDVKM. The CDR3 totals 12 residues. The repertoire was sequenced with immunoSEQ multiplex PCR; TCRdb's copy has only in-frame clones and lacks some. The sample consists of tens of thousands of clones, approximately 90% of them appearing once. V usage is TRBV28 and J usage is TRBJ1-1; D is possibly TRBD1 (6 bases). The receptor's source is a female donor in good health, enrolled as a control in a pregnancy study. This material consisted of CD4+ T cells from peripheral blood mononuclear cells, taken after pregnancy. The CDR3 region is CASRSDRSKAFF. In nucleotides, the CDR3 is TGTGCCAGCAGATCTGACAGGAGCAAAGCTTTCTTT.